Given below is one T cell receptor beta chain in context. Its antigen is still unknown. The data were obtained in a study of lung T cells in sarcoidosis with Löfgren's syndrome. Study findings and constraints: Versus controls, Löfgren's syndrome patients reportedly showed TRAV12-1 and TRBV2 as most expanded.

TCRdb reprocessed the reads with MiXCR, giving one entry per CDR3 protein. The table includes fewer than 25,000 distinct CDR3 sequences, about 21% detected once. This CDR3 region has 15 residues. Trimming at V came to 5 bases and at J to 6 bases, leaving 6 bases not matched to a gene. Germline V gene data show CDR1 as SEHNR and CDR2 as FQNEAQ (reference sequence). The chain carries TRBV7-9 and TRBJ2-1; 11 bases agree with TRBD2. The TCR originated in a human donor with sarcoidosis (Löfgren's syndrome or another form), or a control subject (not recorded which). The specimen was CD4+ T cells from bronchoalveolar lavage. CDR3 region: CASSHSGRGFNEQFF. Here the CDR3 DNA reads TGTGCCAGCAGCCATAGCGGGAGGGGGTTCAATGAGCAGTTCTTC.